Listed below are T cell receptor beta chains from one sample, sequenced in a study of blood T cell repertoires in COVID-19. Clones were read by immunoSEQ multiplex PCR, and TCRdb kept only the in-frame ones, dropping some. The sample has about 55,000 clones; around 86% are singletons. Sample: peripheral blood. The origin of the receptors is a woman of 80 years or more with acute or convalescent COVID-19. CDR3s include the opening cysteine and the closing phenylalanine or tryptophan.

>TRBV7-9|TRBJ1-2
CASSFGTGGGYTF
>TRBV27|TRBJ2-5
CASRENRGYPKETQYF
>TRBV18|TRBJ2-1
CASSIAGSQSNEQFF
>TRBV3-1/TRBV3-2|TRBJ1-1
CASSQPGQGITEAFF
>TRBV30|TRBJ2-1
CAWSVGPSGGEQFF
>TRBV6-1|TRBJ2-5
CASSDWERETQYF
>TRBV2|TRBJ1-5
CASSDRGGNNQPQHF
>TRBV5-6|TRBJ2-1
CASSLGDYNEQFF
>TRBV2|TRBJ1-2
CASSQTGNYGYTF
>TRBV5-4|TRBJ2-1
CASSLRGTYNEQFF
>TRBV7-9|TRBJ2-7
CASSLAKAGVGTYEQYF
>TRBV18|TRBJ1-2
CASAGQFNYGYTF
>TRBV5-4|TRBJ1-1
CASSSRTVMNTEAFF
>TRBV29-1|TRBJ2-2
CSVEAGSRTGELFF
>TRBV7-8|TRBJ1-3
CASSLEVWASGNTIYF
>TRBV11-3|TRBJ2-1
CASRTSGGAHNEQFF
>TRBV7-2|TRBJ2-1
CASSWGRGGNYNEQFF
>TRBV2|TRBJ1-2
CASSRGADIINYGYTF
>TRBV5-1|TRBJ2-2
CASSLQNANTGELFF
>TRBV4-1|TRBJ2-5
CASSQVASGGIPTEETQYF
>TRBV4-1|TRBJ2-2
CASRRNRGPNTGELFF
>TRBV7-3|TRBJ2-2
CASSLSGNTGELFF
>TRBV30|TRBJ2-1
CAWRGQGLNEQFF
>TRBV7-9|TRBJ1-6
CASSPDWASPLHF
>TRBV19|TRBJ1-5
CASQTVYSNQPQHF
>TRBV7-8|TRBJ1-5
CASSIHRDSYNQPQHF
>TRBV19|TRBJ1-5
CASSIFSIQPQHF
>TRBV7-2|TRBJ2-4
CASSLGHRSIQYF